The 27 T cell receptor beta chains below come from one sample, sequenced in a study of blood T cell repertoires in COVID-19. TCRdb's copy holds only in-frame clones and misses some; the assay was immunoSEQ multiplex PCR. The table shows around 100,000 clones, with roughly 89% occurring only once. The sample consisted of peripheral blood. The receptors come from a man between 65 and 85 years old with active or convalescent COVID-19.

V and J are TRBV18 and TRBJ1-6; 9 bases match TRBD1. Germline V gene data show CDR1 as KGHSH and CDR2 as LQKENI. The junction had 10 bases not matched to a gene; V was cut back by 3 bases and J by 7 bases. The CDR3 is 17 amino acids. The chain's CDR3 is CASSPWTGDFGNSPLHF. CDR3 in DNA: TGTGCCAGCTCACCGTGGACAGGGGATTTCGGGAATTCACCCCTCCACTTT. Using reference TRBV18 and TRBJ1-6 for the parts outside the CDR3, the full variable domain is NAGVMQNPRHLVRRRGQEARLRCSPMKGHSHVYWYRQLPEEGLKFMVYLQKENIIDESGMPKERFSAEFPKEGPSILRIQQVVRGDSAAYFCASSPWTGDFGNSPLHFGNGTRLTVT.

The V gene is TRBV30, the J gene TRBJ1-1; TRBD1 agrees at 7 bases. The CDR3 is 13 amino acids. In germline, CDR1 is GTSNPN, CDR2 SVGIG (reference sequence). V trimming: 4 bases; J trimming: 5 bases; junction bases outside the gene matches: 7. In nucleotides, the CDR3 is TGTGCCTGGAACTACAGGGGTCAGACTGAAGCTTTCTTT. Its protein is CAWNYRGQTEAFF.

This clone has a single count. The CDR3 DNA reads as TGTGCCAGCAGCCAAGTTTGGCGACAGGGGAGATGGCAAGAGACCCAGTACTTC. As protein: CASSQVWRQGRWQETQYF. The chain couples TRBV14 to TRBJ2-5, with 8 bases lining up with TRBD1. V was pared by 1 base and J by 2 bases, with 12 bases of the junction left unmatched. This CDR3 comprises 18 residues. Germline assignment: CDR1 SGHDN and CDR2 FVKESK.

This chain links TRBV12-2 with TRBJ1-2; TRBD1, the table's D call, lacks a check against the DNA. TRBV12-2 is marked as a pseudogene. This CDR3 spans 17 amino acids. CDR3 nucleotide sequence: TGTGCAAGTCGCTTAGTGGGACAGTTCGAAGCTAACTATGGCTACACCTTC. Protein: CASRLVGQFEANYGYTF.

The rearrangement uses TRBV27 and TRBJ2-7; TRBD1 aligns across 7 bases. CDR1 and CDR2 from the germline V gene are MNHEY and SMNVEV (reference sequence). J was trimmed by 2 bases and V by 6 bases; bases with no gene match: 4. The CDR3 consists of 13 residues. Here the CDR3 DNA reads TGTGCCAGCAGGCACAGGGGTCCCTACGAGCAGTACTTC. Translation gives CASRHRGPYEQYF.

The chain has TRBV6-1 and TRBJ2-4; D call uncertain. Trimming pared 2 bases from V and 8 bases from J, leaving 10 bases between. The germline CDR1 and CDR2 sequences are MNHNS and SASEGT. CDR3 length: 13 residues. CDR3 sequence: CASSEMRGDIQYF. The CDR3 coding sequence is TGTGCCAGCAGTGAAATGAGAGGAGACATTCAGTACTTC.

This clone was found a few times. The chain joins TRBV11-3 to TRBJ1-1, with 9 bases identical to TRBD1. V shed 8 bases, J shed 3 bases, and the junction held 4 bases outside the gene matches. The length of the CDR3 is 13 residues. Germline V CDR1 and CDR2: SGHNT, YENEEA. CDR3 sequence (DNA): TGTGCCAGCCGACGACAGGGGGACACTGAAGCTTTCTTT. Protein: CASRRQGDTEAFF.

This chain connects TRBV18 to TRBJ2-3, with D perhaps matching TRBD1 (7 bases). Trimming cost V 2 bases and J 4 bases, with 16 bases left between them. Germline V gene lookup returns CDR1 KGHSH and CDR2 LQKENI. There are 16 residues in the CDR3. The CDR3 DNA reads as TGTGCCAGCTCACCAGGAGGAGGGGGCTGGGCAGATACGCAGTATTTT. Amino acids: CASSPGGGGWADTQYF.

The rearrangement links TRBV3-1 (or the pseudogene TRBV3-2) to TRBJ2-1; D gene uncertain. Looked up from germline, CDR1 is LGHDT and CDR2 is YNNKEL (reference sequence). V lost 3 bases, J lost 0 bases, and 3 bases lay in between. There are 13 residues in the CDR3. CDR3 in amino acids: CASSQSSYNEQFF. CDR3 coding DNA: TGTGCCAGCAGCCAGAGCTCCTACAATGAGCAGTTCTTC.

This clone was detected only once. V and J are TRBV6-5 and TRBJ1-1, with D maybe TRBD1 (5 bases). The CDR3 runs 15 residues. CDR1 and CDR2 from the germline V gene are MNHEY and SVGAGI. V lost 2 bases and J 4 bases, leaving 14 bases between the germline ends. CDR3 DNA: TGTGCCAGCAGTTACGTTCAGGGTTGGGGCACTGAAGCTTTCTTT. It is translated as CASSYVQGWGTEAFF.

This chain links TRBV7-3 with TRBJ2-7, with 7 bases lining up with TRBD1. J was trimmed by 5 bases and V by 5 bases; bases with no gene match: 6. This CDR3 spans 13 amino acids. Germline V gives CDR1 SGHTA, CDR2 FQGTGA. DNA of the CDR3: TGTGCCAGCAGCCAGACAGGGAACCACGAGCAGTACTTC. Protein product: CASSQTGNHEQYF.

The CDR3 loop reads CASSFYDTQYF. The CDR3 DNA follows: TGTGCCAGCAGCTTTTATGATACGCAGTATTTT. This chain links TRBV5-8 with TRBJ2-3; unclear D gene. The V end was cut by 2 bases, the J end by 6 bases, with 4 bases between. CDR1 and CDR2 from the germline V gene are SGHTS and YDEGEE. The CDR3 has 11 amino acids. The full variable domain, with the rest looked up from reference TRBV5-8 and TRBJ2-3, is EAGVTQSPTHLIKTRGQQATLRCSPISGHTSVYWYQQALGLGLQFLLWYDEGEERNRGNFPPRFSGRQFPNYSSELNVNALELEDSALYLCASSFYDTQYFGPGTRLTVL.

The rearrangement uses TRBV2 and TRBJ1-4, with a possible D match to TRBD1 (5 bases). The CDR3 consists of 15 residues. Trimming left V 1 base short and J 7 bases short, with 13 bases between. CDR1 is SNHLY and CDR2 is FYNNEI in the germline V gene. The CDR3 reads CASSEEGLRGEKLFF. Written as DNA, the CDR3 is TGTGCCAGCAGTGAAGAGGGTTTAAGGGGTGAAAAACTGTTTTTT.

The chain carries TRBV7-9 and TRBJ1-5; 7 nucleotides line up with TRBD1. J gave up 9 bases and V 4 bases, and 3 bases lay outside the gene matches. Looked up from germline, CDR1 is SEHNR and CDR2 is FQNEAQ (reference sequence). The CDR3 is made up of 12 amino acids. The CDR3 DNA follows: TGTGCCAGCAGCTCGCAGGGGGGGCCCCAGCATTTT. This sequence encodes CASSSQGGPQHF.

The gene calls are TRBV2 and TRBJ1-5; D is possibly TRBD1 (5 bases). The V end was cut by 3 bases, the J end by 7 bases, with 13 bases between. Germline lookup yields CDR1 SNHLY and CDR2 FYNNEI. This CDR3 has 14 residues. DNA for the CDR3: TGTGCCAGCAGTGACGAGCCAGGGAACCAGCCCCAGCATTTT. Residues: CASSDEPGNQPQHF.

The genes are TRBV7-2 and TRBJ1-3, with D tentatively TRBD1 (5 bases). CDR3 size: 16 residues. The germline V gene encodes CDR1 SGHTA and CDR2 FQGNSA. V shed 5 bases and J shed 4 bases, with 18 bases lying between them. The CDR3 DNA reads as TGTGCCAGCAGCCTCGACACCCAGGGTTTAGGAAACACCATATATTTT. Translating gives CASSLDTQGLGNTIYF.

The J gene is TRBJ2-1, the V gene TRBV7-2, with 7 bases aligning to TRBD2. The V gene's germline CDR1 is SGHTA and CDR2 FQGNSA. There are 15 residues in the CDR3. V was pared by 0 bases and J by 3 bases, with 2 bases of the junction left unmatched. The CDR3 DNA sequence: TGTGCCAGCAGCTTAGCGGGGGGGGACTACAATGAGCAGTTCTTC. This translates into CASSLAGGDYNEQFF. The whole variable domain, filled in from reference TRBV7-2 and TRBJ2-1, reads GAGVSQSPSNKVTEKGKDVELRCDPISGHTALYWYRQSLGQGLEFLIYFQGNSAPDKSGLPSDRFSAERTGGSVSTLTIQRTQQEDSAVYLCASSLAGGDYNEQFFGPGTRLTVL.

This chain connects TRBV10-3 to TRBJ2-5; D may be TRBD1 (8 bases). V lost 10 bases and J lost 5, with 17 bases in between. In germline, CDR1 is ENHRY, CDR2 SYGVKD. The CDR3 runs 13 residues. The CDR3 coding sequence is TGTGCCACCGGACAGGGAGGGGGGGAGACCCAGTACTTC. It is translated as CATGQGGGETQYF.

The DNA of the CDR3 is TGTGCCAGCAGTCCGCAGGGGCTGGGTTCACCCCTCCACTTT. Its translation is CASSPQGLGSPLHF. V is TRBV7-9 and J is TRBJ1-6; possible D gene TRBD1, 6 bases. The V gene lost 6 bases and the J gene lost 9 bases, with 15 bases spanning the gap. Germline V CDR1 and CDR2: SEHNR, FQNEAQ (reference sequence). CDR3 length: 14 residues.

The rearrangement joins TRBV9 to TRBJ2-1; D possibly corresponds to TRBD2 (5 bases). The CDR3 totals 14 residues. CDR1 and CDR2 (germline): SGDLS, YYNGEE. Trimming removed 3 bases from V and 8 bases from J, with 15 bases in between. CDR3 region: CASSARGLADEQFF. The CDR3 DNA reads as TGTGCCAGCAGCGCCAGAGGACTTGCGGATGAGCAGTTCTTC.

The genes are TRBV5-1 and TRBJ1-3; D possibly corresponds to TRBD1 (5 bases). The CDR3 length is 15 residues. Germline V gives CDR1 SGHRS, CDR2 YFSETQ. The V end lost 3 bases, the J end lost 1 base, and 11 bases lay between the germline ends. Here the CDR3 DNA reads TGCGCCAGCAGCTGGCAGGGTTCGTCTGGAAACACCATATATTTT. It specifies CASSWQGSSGNTIYF.

This clone was recorded once. The J gene is TRBJ1-5, the V gene TRBV19; D gene uncertain. The V gene's germline CDR1 is LNHDA and CDR2 SQIVND (reference sequence). With 7 bases removed from V and 1 base from J, the gap between germline ends came to 17 bases. The CDR3 runs 16 residues. Here the CDR3 DNA reads TGTGCCAGTACCCGGAGTGGAGGAACGAGCAATCAGCCCCAGCATTTT. Translated, it gives CASTRSGGTSNQPQHF.

This clone was found once. This CDR3 reads CASSLDGATDTQYF. The CDR3 region has the DNA TGTGCCAGCAGCTTAGATGGGGCCACAGATACGCAGTATTTT. The chain joins TRBV11-2 to TRBJ2-3; D possibly corresponds to TRBD1 (5 bases). Trimming stripped 0 bases from V and 2 bases from J, with 6 bases between. The CDR3 consists of 14 residues. CDR1 is SGHAT, CDR2 FQNNGV, per germline.

This chain links TRBV9 with TRBJ2-1, with TRBD2 identical over 9 bases. Losses at the gene ends were 0 bases for V and 3 bases for J; bases not matched to a gene: 4. Germline CDR1 is SGDLS and CDR2 is YYNGEE. The CDR3 has 16 residues. The chain's CDR3 is CASSVDLAGFYNEQFF. CDR3 coding DNA: TGTGCCAGCAGCGTAGATCTAGCGGGGTTCTACAATGAGCAGTTCTTC.

The V call is TRBV7-6, the J call TRBJ2-2; D is perhaps TRBD1 (5 bases). The V end was cut by 5 bases, the J end by 5 bases, with 9 bases between. The CDR3 is 13 residues long. Looked up from germline, CDR1 is SGHVS and CDR2 is FNYEAQ. The CDR3 sequence is CASSKTETGELFF. In DNA form, the CDR3 reads TGTGCCAGCAGCAAGACAGAGACCGGGGAGCTGTTTTTT.

This chain's CDR3 is CASSIPTGGKDTQYF. The CDR3 bases are TGTGCCAGTAGTATCCCGACAGGGGGCAAAGATACGCAGTATTTT. The V call is TRBV19, the J call TRBJ2-3; 10 bases map to TRBD1. Germline V gene sequence: CDR1 LNHDA, CDR2 SQIVND (reference sequence). After removal of 3 bases from V and 5 bases from J, the junction contained 5 bases not matched to a gene. The CDR3 spans 15 residues.

The chain joins TRBV7-2 to TRBJ2-7; D may be TRBD1 (6 bases). Germline V gene data show CDR1 as SGHTA and CDR2 as FQGNSA. There are 14 residues in the CDR3. V was shortened by 3 bases and J by 3 bases, with 12 bases between the two germline ends. CDR3 sequence: CASSFRYRDYEQYF. The CDR3 DNA follows: TGTGCCAGCAGCTTCAGGTACAGGGACTACGAGCAGTACTTC. Complete variable domain (other parts from reference TRBV7-2 and TRBJ2-7): GAGVSQSPSNKVTEKGKDVELRCDPISGHTALYWYRQSLGQGLEFLIYFQGNSAPDKSGLPSDRFSAERTGGSVSTLTIQRTQQEDSAVYLCASSFRYRDYEQYFGPGTRLTVT.